The 12 T cell receptor beta chains below were found in one sample sequenced in a study of neurological immune-mediated disorders. One entry per CDR3 protein, called by TCRdb with MiXCR from the 5' RACE reads. The data contain some 83,000 distinct CDR3 sequences, 2.6% of them singletons. Sequencing was carried out using PBMCs. The receptors shown here come from a woman in her twenties or thirties with multiple sclerosis.

This clonotype was seen many times. The chain recombines TRBV6-2 or TRBV6-3 with TRBJ2-1; no firm D call. CDR3 size: 17 residues. V gave up 7 bases and J gave up 4 bases, with 23 bases separating them. CDR1 MNHEY and CDR2 SVGEGT come from the germline V gene. CDR3: CASNWAGNTHWYNEQFF. The DNA of the CDR3 is TGTGCCAGCAACTGGGCAGGAAACACCCACTGGTACAATGAGCAGTTCTTC.

This clonotype was seen ten or more times. The genes are TRBV4-2 and TRBJ2-7; 9 bases align to TRBD2. Germline V gene data show CDR1 as LGHNA and CDR2 as YNFKEQ. V shed 4 bases, J shed 2 bases, and the junction held 6 bases outside the gene matches. CDR3 size: 15 residues. In DNA form, the CDR3 reads TGTGCCAGCAGCCCTCTGGCGGGAGGGCCCTACGAGCAGTACTTC. It translates to CASSPLAGGPYEQYF.

There are many counts of this clonotype. V usage is TRBV20-1 and J usage is TRBJ1-2; 9 nucleotides line up with TRBD1. The CDR3 length is 13 residues. The germline V gene encodes CDR1 DFQATT and CDR2 SNEGSKA (reference sequence). The J segment lost 8 bases and the V segment lost 6 bases, leaving 10 bases of the junction unmatched. CDR3 residues: CSAHRTGAVGYTF. The CDR3 DNA follows: TGCAGTGCCCACCGGACAGGGGCGGTAGGCTACACCTTC.

This clonotype was seen ten or more times. CDR3 bases: TGTGCCAGCTCACCCTACAGGGGCGAAAGCACAGATACGCAGTATTTT. Encoded protein: CASSPYRGESTDTQYF. The chain is built from TRBV18 and TRBJ2-3, with 7 bases aligning to TRBD1. Germline CDR1 KGHSH, CDR2 LQKENI. This CDR3 is built from 16 residues. V gave up 3 bases and J gave up 0 bases; unmatched junction bases: 6.

There are many counts of this clonotype. The chain joins TRBV24-1 to TRBJ1-1; D unclear. CDR3 length: 13 residues. Germline CDR1 and CDR2: KGHDR and SFDVKD. V lost 2 bases and J lost 6, with 9 bases in between. The CDR3 coding sequence is TGTGCCACCAGTGATTCCCAAGGAGCTGAAGCTTTCTTT. This sequence encodes CATSDSQGAEAFF.

This clonotype was seen many times. V is TRBV10-3 and J is TRBJ2-1; D is perhaps TRBD2 (5 bases). Trimming left V 7 bases short and J 5 bases short, with 6 bases between. CDR3 length: 11 residues. Germline CDR1 and CDR2: ENHRY and SYGVKD. CDR3 region: CAITGNNEQFF. As DNA, the CDR3 is TGTGCCATCACGGGGAACAATGAGCAGTTCTTC.

This clonotype was picked up many times. The J gene is TRBJ2-1, the V gene TRBV7-2; no clear D gene. This CDR3 comprises 11 residues. The V end lost 5 bases, the J end lost 8 bases, and 7 bases lay between the germline ends. The germline CDR1 and CDR2 sequences are SGHTA and FQGNSA. CDR3 DNA sequence: TGTGCCAGCAGCCGGGTCTATGAGCAGTTCTTC. Translation: CASSRVYEQFF. The variable domain in full, completed from reference TRBV7-2 and TRBJ2-1, reads GAGVSQSPSNKVTEKGKDVELRCDPISGHTALYWYRQSLGQGLEFLIYFQGNSAPDKSGLPSDRFSAERTGGSVSTLTIQRTQQEDSAVYLCASSRVYEQFFGPGTRLTVL.

This clonotype was counted at least ten times. This chain connects TRBV4-2 to TRBJ2-7; the match to TRBD2 covers 11 bases. V lost 0 bases, J lost 2 bases, and 3 bases stayed unmatched. In germline, CDR1 is LGHNA, CDR2 YNFKEQ. The CDR3 contains 16 residues. The CDR3 DNA sequence: TGTGCCAGCAGCCAAGAGACTAGCGGGAATACCTACGAGCAGTACTTC. Translated: CASSQETSGNTYEQYF.

This clonotype was recorded a few times. The chain recombines TRBV12-3 or TRBV12-4 with TRBJ2-3; D is undetermined. The CDR3 length is 14 residues. Trimming took off 4 bases at V and 6 bases at J, with 14 bases between the two ends. The CDR3 loop reads CASSYSKPADTQYF. CDR3 nucleotides: TGTGCCAGCAGTTATTCAAAACCTGCGGATACGCAGTATTTT.

V is TRBV12-3 or TRBV12-4 and J is TRBJ1-5; 9 nucleotides match TRBD1. This CDR3 contains 15 residues. Trimming cost V 5 bases and J 6 bases; bases outside gene matches: 8. The CDR3 loop reads CASSPGDRAGQPQHF. Written as DNA, the CDR3 is TGTGCCAGCAGTCCCGGGGACAGGGCGGGTCAGCCCCAGCATTTT.

This clonotype was found many times. This sequence joins TRBV6-6 and TRBJ2-1, with a weak D call TRBD2 (5 bases). Trimming took off 5 bases at V and 10 bases at J, with 12 bases between the two ends. CDR3 length equals 12 residues. CDR1 is MNHNY and CDR2 is SVGAGI in the germline V gene (reference sequence). CDR3 sequence: CASSINEGEQFF. In nucleotides, the CDR3 is TGTGCCAGCAGTATAAACGAGGGAGAGCAGTTCTTC.

Many counts were recorded for this clonotype. The chain combines TRBV6-2 or TRBV6-3 with TRBJ2-6; D gene uncertain. This CDR3 contains 15 residues. Germline CDR1 reads MNHEY; CDR2 reads SVGEGT. Trimming took off 4 bases at V and 0 bases at J, with 7 bases between the two ends. The CDR3 loop reads CASSFGRSGANVLTF. In DNA form, the CDR3 reads TGTGCCAGCAGTTTCGGACGCTCTGGGGCCAACGTCCTGACTTTC.